This T cell receptor beta chain is drawn from a study of blood T cell repertoires in COVID-19. For the study at large: The United States, Italy and Spain were the sources of the acute and convalescent COVID-19 samples. T cells, B-cell-depleted T cells, or PBMCs supplied cDNA or gDNA.

Germline CDR1 is SGHNT and CDR2 is YYREEE (reference sequence). V dropped 3 bases and J dropped 9; count of bases not matched to a gene: 2. The CDR3 is 13 amino acids. As processed by the authors: Reference gene primer amplification gave estimated nucleated cell counts. The table came from immunoSEQ multiplex PCR; TCRdb's copy has only in-frame clones and leaves some out. That table furnishes V, J and clone size, whereas the DNA furnished D and trimming. Of tens of thousands of clones in the sample, roughly 70% were seen once. The receptor was derived from a woman in her 70s with acute or convalescent COVID-19. What was sequenced was peripheral blood. The chain recombines TRBV5-4 with TRBJ2-1; TRBD1 matches 11 bases. The CDR3 DNA follows: TGTGCCAGCAGCTGGGACAGGGGGGCTGAGCAGTTCTTC. Encoded protein: CASSWDRGAEQFF.